The 9 T cell receptor beta chains below come from one sample, sequenced in a study of vaccination effects on CD4 cells after COVID-19. Assay used: immunoSEQ multiplex PCR; TCRdb lists only in-frame clones, some missing. Seen here are about 16,000 clones, 70% observed once, and the top ten hold over 8.5%. These receptors have no known antigen. Under the ViraFEST assay, PBMC were stimulated with viral peptide pools so that antigen-specific CD4+ T cells expanded. Sequencing was performed afterwards. Scientists isolated CD4+ T cells after an approximately 10-day culture period ended. The vaccine given was either BNT162b2 or mRNA-1273, in two doses. The source was CD4+ T cells from PBMCs cultured with SARS-CoV-2 spike peptides, collected after COVID-19 vaccination. These receptors all stem from a human donor who received a COVID-19 vaccine.

This clone turned up a few times. The chain has TRBV4-1 and TRBJ2-1; weak D call: TRBD2 (6 bases). The CDR3 totals 13 residues. Trimming took off 0 bases at V and 8 bases at J, with 8 bases between the two ends. Germline CDR1 MGHRA, CDR2 YSYEKL. This CDR3 is CASSQEVADEQFF. The CDR3 coding sequence is TGCGCCAGCAGCCAAGAGGTAGCGGATGAGCAGTTCTTC.

V gene TRBV30 combines with J gene TRBJ1-1, with unresolved D. Germline loops: CDR1 GTSNPN, CDR2 SVGIG (reference sequence). Trimming cost V 5 bases and J 1 base, with 8 bases left between them. CDR3 length: 12 amino acids. CDR3 sequence: CAWGQGNTEAFF. The CDR3, as DNA: TGTGCCTGGGGCCAAGGGAACACTGAAGCTTTCTTT.

The J gene is TRBJ2-5, the V gene TRBV6-5; weak D call: TRBD1 (6 bases). Germline CDR1 reads MNHEY; CDR2 reads SVGAGI. The CDR3 length is 13 residues. The ends were cut back, 6 bases at V and 5 bases at J, with 13 bases in the middle. In nucleotides, the CDR3 is TGTGCCAGCAGAGAGGACAGTCAGGAGACCCAGTACTTC. Translation: CASREDSQETQYF.

The rearrangement joins TRBV9 to TRBJ2-3, with D maybe TRBD1 (6 bases). This CDR3 has 16 amino acids. The V end was cut by 3 bases, the J end by 0 bases, with 14 bases between. Germline-derived CDR1 and CDR2 are SGDLS and YYNGEE. The CDR3 sequence: CASSAEGGISTDTQYF. The CDR3 DNA is TGTGCCAGCAGCGCAGAAGGGGGAATAAGCACAGATACGCAGTATTTT.

In DNA, the CDR3 is TGTGCCAGCAGCTTGGCCAGGAACACTGAAGCTTTCTTT. Translated, it gives CASSLARNTEAFF. The V and J genes are TRBV5-6 and TRBJ1-1; D ambiguous. The CDR3 totals 13 residues. Germline CDR1 reads SGHDT; CDR2 reads YYEEEE. Trimming stripped 0 bases from V and 1 base from J, with 4 bases between. Full variable domain (outside the CDR3, taken from reference TRBV5-6 and TRBJ1-1): DAGVTQSPTHLIKTRGQQVTLRCSPKSGHDTVSWYQQALGQGPQFIFQYYEEEERQRGNFPDRFSGHQFPNYSSELNVNALLLGDSALYLCASSLARNTEAFFGQGTRLTVV.

There are many counts of this clone. The chain employs TRBV3-1 (or the pseudogene TRBV3-2) and TRBJ2-7; 8 nucleotides align to TRBD1. With 8 bases clipped from V and 6 bases from J, the junction kept 12 bases outside the gene matches. In germline, CDR1 is LGHDT, CDR2 YNNKEL (reference sequence). CDR3 length equals 14 residues. The CDR3 loop is CASSPAGGRSEQYF. The CDR3 coding sequence is TGTGCCAGCTCGCCAGCAGGGGGCCGGTCCGAGCAGTACTTC.

This clone rates as large. The chain combines TRBV18 with TRBJ1-5; D call uncertain. Trimming took 2 bases from V and 7 from J, leaving 9 bases between them. This CDR3 contains 13 residues. The V gene's germline CDR1 is KGHSH and CDR2 LQKENI. CDR3 in DNA: TGTGCCAGCTCACCAATTAGGGAACAGCCCCAGCATTTT. Translation: CASSPIREQPQHF.

CDR3 protein: CASSVEAGGSSMQTQYF. CDR3 nucleotide sequence: TGTGCCAGCAGCGTAGAGGCAGGAGGGTCATCCATGCAAACCCAGTACTTC. The gene calls are TRBV9 and TRBJ2-5; D perhaps matches TRBD2 (6 bases). Between the trimmed V and J ends, which lost 0 bases and 8 bases, there was a span of 23 bases. CDR1 is SGDLS, CDR2 YYNGEE, per germline. This CDR3 contains 17 residues.

This sequence joins TRBV29-1 and TRBJ2-1, with 9 bases matching TRBD2. The CDR3 contains 14 residues. J was trimmed by 5 bases and V by 1 base; bases with no gene match: 3. Per germline, CDR1 SQVTM and CDR2 ANQGSEA. CDR3 residues: CSVEGLAGDNEQFF. CDR3 DNA sequence: TGCAGCGTTGAAGGGTTAGCGGGAGACAATGAGCAGTTCTTC.